These T cell receptor beta chains were read from a single sample in a study of T cell repertoires in cytomegalovirus infection. TCRdb re-called the reads through MiXCR, storing one row per CDR3 protein. The sample holds fewer than 550,000 distinct CDR3 sequences, approximately 31% seen once. The specimen sequenced was PBMCs. These receptors were collected from a human donor in good health (CMV status not recorded). Some clones in this sample may be carry-over from other donors' samples. Both conserved end residues are part of each CDR3. The D gene is left open where the match is weak. Clone size is given for some rows only: seen once, a few or many times, or a class if the clone is expanded.

J gene | D gene | V gene | clone size | CDR3 DNA | CDR3 protein
TRBJ2-1 | TRBD1 | TRBV7-2 | many | TGTGCCAGCAGCTTAGGGCAGGGGGTACCGGATGAGCAGTTCTTC | CASSLGQGVPDEQFF
TRBJ2-1 | TRBD1 | TRBV2 | many | TGTGCCAGCACCGAGACAGGGGGGGGCTACAATGAGCAGTTCTTC | CASTETGGGYNEQFF
TRBJ2-2 | NA | TRBV7-2 | many | TGTGCCAGCAGCCCGGGGGGACAGACCACCGGGGAGCTGTTTTTT | CASSPGGQTTGELFF
TRBJ1-2 | NA | TRBV4-1 | few | TGCGCCAGCAGCGTCCAGGGTCTAGTCCGGGATGGCTACACCTTC | CASSVQGLVRDGYTF
TRBJ1-3 | TRBD1 | TRBV6-1 | NA | TGTGCCACAGGCCCCGGGACAGTTTTAGCCGGAAACACCATATATTTT | CATGPGTVLAGNTIYF
TRBJ1-5 | TRBD1 | TRBV15 | NA | TGTGCCACCAGCAGGGGGGACAGGGAGGATCAGCCCCAGCATTTT | CATSRGDREDQPQHF
TRBJ1-4 | NA | TRBV10-1 | NA | TGCGCCAGCAGTGGAGGGGATGCAACTAATGAAAAACTGTTTTTT | CASSGGDATNEKLFF
TRBJ1-1 | NA | TRBV19 | NA | TGTGCCAGTAGTATCGTTTGGGGTTTCAGTGAAGCTTTCTTT | CASSIVWGFSEAFF
TRBJ1-5 | NA | TRBV12-3/TRBV12-4 | many | TGTGCCAGCAGTTTAGAGGTTTCGCGAACGGGGCCCCAGCATTTT | CASSLEVSRTGPQHF
TRBJ1-2 | TRBD1 | TRBV2 | few | TGTGCCTTCCTAGGAGGGACAGACTATGGCTACACCTTC | CAFLGGTDYGYTF
TRBJ2-1 | NA | TRBV5-5 | NA | TGTGCCAGCACCGAGGTGGGTGAGCAGTGCTTC | CASTEVGEQCF
TRBJ1-2 | NA | TRBV18 | NA | TGTGCCAGCTCACCTCGCCGGGACACTGATGGCTCCACCTTC | CASSPRRDTDGSTF
TRBJ1-1 | TRBD1 | TRBV5-6 | NA | TGTGCCAGCACCCTTGGGTGGGGACAGGGAGGAAAGACTTTCTTT | CASTLGWGQGGKTFF
TRBJ1-5 | TRBD1 | TRBV20-1 | few | TGCAGTGCGAGGGACAGGAGGGGCGGCAATCAGCCCCAGCATTTT | CSARDRRGGNQPQHF
TRBJ1-1 | NA | TRBV12-3/TRBV12-4 | many | TGTGCCAGCAACCAAATGGGGGCGAGCCCGAACACTGAAGCTTTCTTT | CASNQMGASPNTEAFF
TRBJ1-3 | TRBD1 | TRBV4-1 | few | TGCGCCAGCAGCCAAAAAAACTCGGGACAGACTGGAAACACCATATATTTT | CASSQKNSGQTGNTIYF
TRBJ2-3 | NA | TRBV27 | once | TGTGCCAGCAGTTTAAGATCAGGGTATAAAGATACGCAGTATTTT | CASSLRSGYKDTQYF
TRBJ2-7 | TRBD1 | TRBV4-1 | NA | TGCGCCAGCAGCCAAGATCAGAGGACAGGGGGCTACGAGCCGTGCTTC | CASSQDQRTGGYEPCF
TRBJ2-7 | NA | TRBV28 | NA | TGTGCCAGCAGTACCCCCGGGAACTCCTACGAGCAGTACTTC | CASSTPGNSYEQYF
TRBJ2-7 | NA | TRBV7-2 | NA | TGTGCCAGCAGCTTTGGAGTCGGTACCTACGAGCAGTACTTC | CASSFGVGTYEQYF
TRBJ1-1 | TRBD1 | TRBV12-3/TRBV12-4 | NA | TGTGCCAGCAGGCGGGACAGGGGCCGACGGGGTGAAGCTTTCTTT | CASRRDRGRRGEAFF
TRBJ2-3 | TRBD2 | TRBV5-1 | NA | TGCGCCAGCAGCTTGGCGGGACTAGCAACAGATACGCAGTATTTT | CASSLAGLATDTQYF
TRBJ2-6 | NA | TRBV24-1 | NA | TGTGCCACCAGTGAAGGGACAAGCTCTGGGGCCAACGTCCTGACTTTC | CATSEGTSSGANVLTF
TRBJ2-2 | NA | TRBV4-1 | few | TGCGCCAGCAGCCAAGACGAGATTACCGGGGAGCTGTTTTTT | CASSQDEITGELFF
TRBJ2-2 | TRBD2 | TRBV7-8 | NA | TGTGCCAGCAGCTTCTTAGCGGGAGGGACCGGGGAGCTGTTTTTT | CASSFLAGGTGELFF
TRBJ2-3 | TRBD1 | TRBV4-1 | few | TGCGCCAGCAGCCAAGACGAGACAGGGGGCACAGATACGCAGTATTTT | CASSQDETGGTDTQYF
TRBJ2-7 | NA | TRBV23-1 | few | TGCGCCAGCAGTCAAATGTTCATATCCTACGAGCAGTACTTC | CASSQMFISYEQYF
TRBJ2-5 | NA | TRBV5-6 | NA | TGTGCCATCCTCAGGGTCAGCGCCGGGGGCCAAGAGACCCAGTACTTC | CAILRVSAGGQETQYF
TRBJ2-3 | TRBD1 | TRBV28 | once | TGTGCCCTCGGGGACAGGGTCACAGATACGCAGTGTTTT | CALGDRVTDTQCF
TRBJ2-7 | TRBD2 | TRBV14 | NA | TGTGCCAGCAGCCCCCGGGACTACCGCTACGAGCAGTACTTC | CASSPRDYRYEQYF
TRBJ2-3 | TRBD1 | TRBV5-4 | few | TGTGCCAGCAGCCTCCCGGGGACAGGTCTACAGATAGGAACGCAGTATTTT | CASSLPGTGLQIGTQYF
TRBJ2-3 | NA | TRBV11-3 | NA | TGTGCCAGCAGCAGACGACAGAAGGGCGGAGATACGAAGTATTGG | CASSRRQKGGDTKYW
TRBJ1-4 | NA | TRBV19 | NA | TGTGCCATTAGCAGCTTCGACAGTAGTAATGAAAAACTGTTTTTT | CAISSFDSSNEKLFF
TRBJ2-1 | NA | TRBV4-1 | NA | TGCGCCAGCAGCCAAGATACGAATGAGCAGTTCTTC | CASSQDTNEQFF
TRBJ2-3 | TRBD2 | TRBV7-3 | few | TGTGCCAGCCCAAGCGGGGGGGCTGCTGAAACAGATACGCAGTATTTT | CASPSGGAAETDTQYF
TRBJ2-5 | NA | TRBV29-1 | NA | TGCAGCGTTGAACTCCCTACCAACGACCAAGAGACCCAGTACTTC | CSVELPTNDQETQYF
TRBJ1-1 | TRBD1 | TRBV7-8 | NA | TGTGCCAGCAGCTTGGACAGGGGAACTGACGCTGGCTTT | CASSLDRGTDAGF
TRBJ2-7 | TRBD1 | TRBV6-2/TRBV6-3 | NA | TGTGCCAGCAGTTACAATGCACAGGGGGCCTACGAGCAGTACTTC | CASSYNAQGAYEQYF
TRBJ1-6 | NA | TRBV6-2/TRBV6-3 | NA | TGTGCCAGCAGCACTCCTCAGGGGCATGGTTCACCCCTCCACTTT | CASSTPQGHGSPLHF
TRBJ1-1 | TRBD1 | TRBV7-9 | once | TGTGCCAGCAGCCTGGGACAGGGTAGGGAAGCTTTCTTT | CASSLGQGREAFF
TRBJ2-7 | NA | TRBV7-8 | NA | TGTGCCAGCAGCTTAGGGGCAGGGGACGAGCAGTACTTC | CASSLGAGDEQYF
TRBJ2-7 | NA | TRBV7-6 | few | TGTGCCAGCAGCCAGCAGTACAGGGACTCGTACGAGCAGTACTTC | CASSQQYRDSYEQYF
TRBJ2-3 | TRBD1 | TRBV5-4 | NA | TGTGCCAGCAGCCGGGACAGGGAGGGCACAGATACGCAGTATTTT | CASSRDREGTDTQYF
TRBJ1-2 | NA | TRBV7-2 | NA | TGTGCCAGCAGCTCCGGGCCCATTAACTCTAACTATGGCTACACCTTC | CASSSGPINSNYGYTF
TRBJ1-4 | NA | TRBV6-5 | NA | TGTGCCAGCAGTTACTCGGGGGGTGAAAAACTGTTTTTT | CASSYSGGEKLFF
TRBJ2-7 | TRBD1 | TRBV6-1 | NA | TGTGCCAGCAGTGAGGACAGGTTTGGCGAGCAGTACTTC | CASSEDRFGEQYF
TRBJ1-1 | TRBD1 | TRBV7-2 | many | TGTGCCAGCGGCCCCAGGGGGTTGAACACTGAAGCTTTCTTT | CASGPRGLNTEAFF
TRBJ2-3 | NA | TRBV20-1 | few | TGCAGTGCCCTGGACAGTCACACAGATACGCAGTATTTT | CSALDSHTDTQYF
TRBJ1-5 | NA | TRBV27 | NA | TGTGCCAGCAGTTTACTGGCAGATAGCAATCAGCCCCAGCATTTT | CASSLLADSNQPQHF
TRBJ2-5 | TRBD2 | TRBV28 | few | TGTGCCAGCAGTTTTCCTAGCGGGGGACTGTACCAAGAGACCCAGTACTTC | CASSFPSGGLYQETQYF
TRBJ1-3 | NA | TRBV7-2 | few | TGTGCCAGCAGCCCCCAGGCAGAAAGTTCCTCCTACTCTGGAAACACCATATATTTT | CASSPQAESSSYSGNTIYF
TRBJ2-2 | NA | TRBV20-1 | NA | TGCAGTGCTAGTAAGGGTGGGATTTACACCGGGGAGCTGTTTTTT | CSASKGGIYTGELFF
TRBJ1-1 | NA | TRBV28 | many | TGTGCCAGCAGTTTATACTGGGAGACTGAAGCTTTCTTT | CASSLYWETEAFF
TRBJ1-5 | NA | TRBV6-6 | NA | TGTGCCAGCAGTTACGAGGGGGTATGGGATTTCTGGCATTTT | CASSYEGVWDFWHF